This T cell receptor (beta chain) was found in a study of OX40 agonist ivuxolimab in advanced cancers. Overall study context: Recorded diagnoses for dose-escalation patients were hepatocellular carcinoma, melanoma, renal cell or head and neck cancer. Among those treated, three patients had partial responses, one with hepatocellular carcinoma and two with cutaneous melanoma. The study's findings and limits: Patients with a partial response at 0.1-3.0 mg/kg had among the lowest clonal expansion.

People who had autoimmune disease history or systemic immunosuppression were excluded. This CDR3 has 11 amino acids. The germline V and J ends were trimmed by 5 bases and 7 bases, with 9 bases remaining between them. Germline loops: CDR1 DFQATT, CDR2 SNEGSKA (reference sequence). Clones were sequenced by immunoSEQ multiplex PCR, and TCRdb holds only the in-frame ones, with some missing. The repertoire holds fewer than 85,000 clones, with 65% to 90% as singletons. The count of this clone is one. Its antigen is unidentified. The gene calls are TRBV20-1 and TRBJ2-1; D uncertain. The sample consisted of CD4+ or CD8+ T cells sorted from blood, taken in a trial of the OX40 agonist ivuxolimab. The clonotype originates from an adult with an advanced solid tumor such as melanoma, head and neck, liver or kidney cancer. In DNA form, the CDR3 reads TGCAGTGCTTTGATAGTAAATGAGCAGTTCTTC. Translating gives CSALIVNEQFF.